The present entry profiles one T cell receptor (beta chain) with its context. This sample is drawn from a study of T cell responses to AZD1222 COVID-19 vaccine. V lost 2 bases and J lost 1; bases outside the gene matches: 2. The CDR3 has 16 residues. Germline values: CDR1 MNHNY, CDR2 SVGAGI (reference sequence). Assay: immunoSEQ multiplex PCR; the TCRdb copy retains only in-frame clones and omits some. The table has 95,000 to 150,000 clones, approximately 92% seen once. The sequences come from peripheral blood, collected on day 0 of AZD1222 vaccination. V gene TRBV6-6 combines with J gene TRBJ2-2; 9 nucleotides agree with TRBD1. The origin of this receptor is an adult in good health. As DNA, the CDR3 is TGTGCCAGCAGTTACGCGGGACAGGGGAACACCGGGGAGCTGTTTTTT. It specifies CASSYAGQGNTGELFF.